A selection of T cell receptor beta chains follows, all from one sample in a study of type 1 regulatory T cells. Their specific antigens are unknown. TCRdb analysed the reads with MiXCR anew, one entry per CDR3 protein. The sample holds more than 4,500 distinct CDR3 sequences, around 26% seen once. Sequencing input: cultured type 1 regulatory T (Tr1) cells, either the whole culture or a sorted fraction (not recorded which). Source of these receptors: a human donor in good health. Both conserved end residues are part of each CDR3. Each record gives: J gene, V gene, D gene, clone size, CDR3 protein, CDR3 DNA. D genes are given only for firm matches. Clone size, where shown, is once, few, many, or a class for clones that have expanded.

j_gene: TRBJ2-2
v_gene: TRBV3-2
d_gene: NA
abundance: NA
CDR3aa: CASSQDNRGANTGELFF
CDR3nt: TGTGCCAGCAGCCAAGATAACAGGGGGGCGAACACCGGGGAGCTGTTTTTT

j_gene: TRBJ2-7
v_gene: TRBV7-2
d_gene: NA
abundance: NA
CDR3aa: CASSASVVLEQYF
CDR3nt: TGTGCCAGCAGCGCGAGCGTCGTACTCGAGCAGTACTTC

j_gene: TRBJ2-7
v_gene: TRBV18
d_gene: NA
abundance: NA
CDR3aa: CASSPEGFRADEQYF
CDR3nt: TGTGCCAGCTCACCTGAAGGGTTCCGGGCCGACGAGCAGTACTTC

j_gene: TRBJ2-3
v_gene: TRBV7-9
d_gene: TRBD1
abundance: NA
CDR3aa: CASSIWDRGFADTQYF
CDR3nt: TGTGCCAGCAGCATTTGGGACAGGGGGTTCGCAGATACGCAGTATTTT

j_gene: TRBJ1-1
v_gene: TRBV5-1
d_gene: NA
abundance: NA
CDR3aa: CASSPIPGRGASNTEAFF
CDR3nt: TGCGCCAGCAGCCCAATTCCGGGACGAGGGGCCTCGAACACTGAAGCTTTCTTT

j_gene: TRBJ2-6
v_gene: TRBV2
d_gene: NA
abundance: many
CDR3aa: CASSLWGSGANVLTF
CDR3nt: TGTGCCAGCAGCCTTTGGGGCTCTGGGGCCAACGTCCTGACTTTC

j_gene: TRBJ1-3
v_gene: TRBV6-1
d_gene: NA
abundance: NA
CDR3aa: CASSERGGPGNTIYF
CDR3nt: TGTGCCAGCAGTGAGAGGGGGGGCCCTGGAAACACCATATATTTT

j_gene: TRBJ2-5
v_gene: TRBV5-1
d_gene: NA
abundance: few
CDR3aa: CASSLIGGQETQYF
CDR3nt: TGCGCCAGCAGCTTGATCGGAGGACAAGAGACCCAGTACTTC

j_gene: TRBJ1-3
v_gene: TRBV6-5
d_gene: TRBD1
abundance: many
CDR3aa: CASSRNRGNSGNTIYF
CDR3nt: TGTGCCAGCAGCAGAAACAGGGGAAACTCTGGAAACACCATATATTTT

j_gene: TRBJ2-2
v_gene: TRBV7-9
d_gene: TRBD2
abundance: NA
CDR3aa: CASSLKIAGDTGELFF
CDR3nt: TGTGCCAGCAGCTTAAAAATAGCGGGGGACACCGGGGAGCTGTTTTTT

j_gene: TRBJ2-1
v_gene: TRBV10-3
d_gene: NA
abundance: medium-sized
CDR3aa: CATGGSYNEQFF
CDR3nt: TGTGCCACCGGGGGATCCTACAATGAGCAGTTCTTC

j_gene: TRBJ2-1
v_gene: TRBV6-6
d_gene: TRBD2
abundance: few
CDR3aa: CASSPGTSGGYEQFF
CDR3nt: TGTGCCAGCAGTCCCGGGACTAGCGGGGGCTATGAGCAGTTCTTC

j_gene: TRBJ2-5
v_gene: TRBV20-1
d_gene: NA
abundance: NA
CDR3aa: CSARSGRGRGALGETQYF
CDR3nt: TGCAGTGCTAGATCCGGGAGGGGCAGGGGGGCCTTGGGAGAGACCCAGTACTTC

j_gene: TRBJ2-7
v_gene: TRBV20-1
d_gene: NA
abundance: NA
CDR3aa: CSARTPPVSYEQYF
CDR3nt: TGCAGTGCTAGAACGCCACCCGTCTCCTACGAGCAGTACTTC

j_gene: TRBJ2-3
v_gene: TRBV6-5
d_gene: TRBD2
abundance: NA
CDR3aa: CASSRPGTRAQYF
CDR3nt: TGTGCCAGCAGTCGCCCCGGGACTAGGGCGCAGTATTTT

j_gene: TRBJ2-3
v_gene: TRBV20-1
d_gene: TRBD2
abundance: NA
CDR3aa: CSARDWRGGTDTQYF
CDR3nt: TGCAGTGCTAGAGATTGGCGGGGGGGCACAGATACGCAGTATTTT

j_gene: TRBJ1-2
v_gene: TRBV6-2/TRBV6-3
d_gene: NA
abundance: NA
CDR3aa: CASSYLRGYTF
CDR3nt: TGTGCCAGCAGTTACTTGAGGGGCTACACCTTC

j_gene: TRBJ2-7
v_gene: TRBV7-2
d_gene: TRBD1
abundance: NA
CDR3aa: CASSLDGTGVPYEQYF
CDR3nt: TGTGCCAGCAGCTTAGACGGGACAGGGGTCCCCTACGAGCAGTACTTC

j_gene: TRBJ1-4
v_gene: TRBV18
d_gene: NA
abundance: few
CDR3aa: CASSPDRRHEKLFF
CDR3nt: TGTGCCAGCTCACCAGACAGGCGCCATGAAAAACTGTTTTTT

j_gene: TRBJ1-5
v_gene: TRBV2
d_gene: NA
abundance: NA
CDR3aa: CASRGTASNKPQHF
CDR3nt: TGTGCCAGCAGGGGGACCGCTAGCAATAAGCCCCAGCATTTT

j_gene: TRBJ1-6
v_gene: TRBV20-1
d_gene: NA
abundance: NA
CDR3aa: CSARPGVTLHF
CDR3nt: TGCAGTGCTAGGCCCGGGGTCACCCTCCACTTT

j_gene: TRBJ2-2
v_gene: TRBV7-9
d_gene: NA
abundance: NA
CDR3aa: CASSLQRVNTEELFF
CDR3nt: TGTGCCAGCAGCTTACAGCGGGTGAACACCGAGGAGCTGTTTTTT

j_gene: TRBJ2-3
v_gene: TRBV7-9
d_gene: TRBD2
abundance: large
CDR3aa: CASSLPRLAGGYTDTQYF
CDR3nt: TGTGCCAGCAGCTTGCCCAGACTAGCGGGGGGGTACACAGATACGCAGTATTTT

j_gene: TRBJ1-2
v_gene: TRBV5-8
d_gene: NA
abundance: NA
CDR3aa: CASSLDRTSGYTF
CDR3nt: TGTGCCAGCAGCTTGGATCGGACATCTGGCTACACCTTC

j_gene: TRBJ1-3
v_gene: TRBV16
d_gene: NA
abundance: medium-sized
CDR3aa: CASSHGIRSGNTIYF
CDR3nt: TGTGCCAGCAGCCACGGTATCCGCTCTGGAAACACCATATATTTT

j_gene: TRBJ1-2
v_gene: TRBV6-5
d_gene: NA
abundance: few
CDR3aa: CASSYSMTARGGYTF
CDR3nt: TGTGCCAGCAGTTACTCGATGACCGCGCGAGGTGGCTACACCTTC

j_gene: TRBJ2-1
v_gene: TRBV12-3/TRBV12-4
d_gene: NA
abundance: NA
CDR3aa: CASSRQGYEQFF
CDR3nt: TGTGCCAGCAGTCGCCAGGGGTACGAGCAGTTCTTC

j_gene: TRBJ2-3
v_gene: TRBV24-1
d_gene: TRBD2
abundance: many
CDR3aa: CATSDPLGSGASTDTQYF
CDR3nt: TGTGCCACCAGTGATCCCCTGGGCAGCGGGGCTAGCACAGATACGCAGTATTTT

j_gene: TRBJ2-2
v_gene: TRBV20-1
d_gene: NA
abundance: NA
CDR3aa: CSARRTGAITGELFF
CDR3nt: TGCAGTGCTAGACGAACGGGGGCGATCACCGGGGAGCTGTTTTTT

j_gene: TRBJ1-2
v_gene: TRBV9
d_gene: NA
abundance: many
CDR3aa: CASSPQVGPGTYGYTF
CDR3nt: TGTGCCAGCAGCCCCCAAGTAGGGCCGGGGACCTATGGCTACACCTTC

j_gene: TRBJ2-1
v_gene: TRBV7-2
d_gene: TRBD1
abundance: many
CDR3aa: CASSLAFYGTGKNEQFF
CDR3nt: TGTGCCAGCAGCTTAGCCTTTTATGGGACAGGAAAAAATGAGCAGTTCTTC